The 14 T cell receptor beta chains given below trace back to one sample, sequenced in a study of post-analysis software for immune sequencing data. The study, taken as a whole, reports: A few TRBV segments occurring more often in patients than controls included TRBV5-6, TRBV5-1 and TRBV20-1.

Their recognized antigens are unknown. Each TCR beta cDNA library carried unique molecular identifiers. TCRdb reprocessed the PCR reads via MiXCR and lists one record per CDR3 protein. The sample has about 540,000 distinct CDR3 sequences, around 31% seen once. Sequencing was carried out using blood. The receptors stem from a girl between 2 and 17 years old with multiple sclerosis.

In this sample, this clonotype turned up once. The V call is TRBV28, the J call TRBJ2-7, with D uncertain. CDR3 size: 12 residues. V gave up 6 bases and J gave up 10 bases, with 16 bases separating them. Germline V gene data show CDR1 as MDHEN and CDR2 as SYDVKM. CDR3 coding DNA: TGTGCCAGCAGCCTCCAGGTAGAGTCCCAGTACTTC. The encoded protein is CASSLQVESQYF.

This clonotype was seen a handful of times. This chain links TRBV6-1 with TRBJ2-7; 10 bases agree with TRBD1. V trimming: 5 bases; J trimming: 4 bases; junction bases outside the gene matches: 2. This CDR3 has 13 amino acids. Germline assignment: CDR1 MNHNS and CDR2 SASEGT. CDR3 loop: CASSMDRGYEQYF. As DNA, the CDR3 is TGTGCCAGCAGTATGGACAGGGGGTACGAGCAGTACTTC.

A single count supports this clonotype. A read error may produce the germline difference seen at one junction end. The chain joins TRBV5-1 to TRBJ2-7, with D perhaps assigned TRBD1 or TRBD2 (6 bases each). CDR1 is SGHRS, CDR2 YFSETQ, per germline. The CDR3 runs to 15 residues. This chain's CDR3 is CANSLEGTRHYEQYF. The CDR3 DNA reads as TGCGCCAACAGCTTGGAGGGGACAAGACACTACGAGCAGTACTTC. Combining the CDR3 with reference TRBV5-1 and TRBJ2-7 gives the whole variable domain KAGVTQTPRYLIKTRGQQVTLSCSPISGHRSVSWYQQTPGQGLQFLFEYFSETQRNKGNFPGRFSGRQFSNSRSEMNVSTLELGDSALYLCANSLEGTRHYEQYFGPGTRLTVT.

The chain combines TRBV7-2 with TRBJ2-3, with 9 bases that match TRBD2. With 1 base clipped from V and 5 bases from J, the junction kept 7 bases outside the gene matches. The CDR3 is 16 residues long. Germline CDR1 is SGHTA and CDR2 is FQGNSA. The CDR3 region is CASSLVGAGGLDTQYF. The CDR3 bases are TGTGCCAGCAGCTTAGTTGGGGCGGGGGGGCTAGATACGCAGTATTTT.

This clonotype was detected only a few times. The chain employs TRBV10-3 and TRBJ1-1; possibly TRBD1 for D (5 bases). V was trimmed by 0 bases and J by 1 base, leaving 6 bases between them. Germline V CDR1 and CDR2: ENHRY, SYGVKD. The CDR3 is 14 residues long. CDR3 sequence (DNA): TGTGCCATCAGTGAGTCTCAGGGGAACACTGAAGCTTTCTTT. Its translation: CAISESQGNTEAFF.

The chain joins TRBV20-1 to TRBJ2-1; weak D call: TRBD1 (5 bases). This CDR3 contains 15 residues. V lost 6 bases and J lost 2, with 17 bases in between. Per germline, CDR1 DFQATT and CDR2 SNEGSKA (reference sequence). CDR3 residues: CSALGVAAPYNEQFF. The CDR3, as DNA: TGCAGTGCCCTAGGGGTGGCAGCCCCCTACAATGAGCAGTTCTTC.

The chain is built from TRBV7-9 and TRBJ2-1; 12 positions agree with TRBD2. V dropped 5 bases and J dropped 7; count of bases not matched to a gene: 6. This CDR3 is built from 15 residues. Germline assignment: CDR1 SEHNR and CDR2 FQNEAQ (reference sequence). CDR3 amino acids: CASSDLAGGRNEQFF. CDR3 DNA sequence: TGTGCCAGCAGCGACCTAGCGGGGGGGCGGAATGAGCAGTTCTTC.

This chain links TRBV19 with TRBJ2-7; D could derive from TRBD1 or TRBD2 (6 bases each). This CDR3 comprises 14 residues. The V end was cut by 4 bases, the J end by 5 bases, with 15 bases between. Germline V gene sequence: CDR1 LNHDA, CDR2 SQIVND (reference sequence). The CDR3 DNA sequence: TGTGCCAGTAGTAATGAGGGGGGTAGCGACGAGCAGTACTTC. Protein product: CASSNEGGSDEQYF. The variable domain in full, completed from reference TRBV19 and TRBJ2-7, reads DGGITQSPKYLFRKEGQNVTLSCEQNLNHDAMYWYRQDPGQGLRLIYYSQIVNDFQKGDIAEGYSVSREKKESFPLTVTSAQKNPTAFYLCASSNEGGSDEQYFGPGTRLTVT.

This clonotype was counted between two and nine times. The CDR3 is CASRLREWSYEQYF. CDR3 nucleotide sequence: TGTGCCAGCAGACTAAGGGAGTGGTCCTACGAGCAGTACTTC. The chain uses TRBV6-1 and TRBJ2-5; D is possibly TRBD2 (5 bases). The DNA end favors TRBJ2-7, so the J call may be wrong. Germline-derived CDR1 and CDR2 are MNHNS and SASEGT. CDR3 length: 14 amino acids.

The rearrangement links TRBV12-3 or TRBV12-4 to TRBJ2-5; D is unresolved. The CDR3 spans 16 residues. V was pared by 1 base and J by 2 bases, with 14 bases between. CDR3 region: CASSLGIRSLQETQYF. In nucleotides, the CDR3 is TGTGCCAGCAGTTTAGGTATCCGTAGCCTTCAAGAGACCCAGTACTTC.

This clonotype was found a few times. The CDR3 reads CASSLDAPEVAFF. The CDR3, as DNA: TGCGCCAGCAGCTTGGATGCGCCAGAAGTAGCTTTCTTT. The chain employs TRBV5-1 and TRBJ1-1; no clear D. This CDR3 contains 13 residues. Trimming cost V 0 bases and J 10 bases, with 13 bases left between them. Germline CDR1 reads SGHRS; CDR2 reads YFSETQ.

This rearrangement joins TRBV28 to TRBJ1-1; a weak D match, TRBD1 (5 bases). Germline V gene data show CDR1 as MDHEN and CDR2 as SYDVKM. The ends were cut back, 3 bases at V and 4 bases at J, with 9 bases in the middle. The CDR3 totals 13 residues. CDR3 DNA sequence: TGTGCCAGCAGTTTTCTGGGGGGCACTGAAGCTTTCTTT. It is translated as CASSFLGGTEAFF.

This rearrangement joins TRBV18 to TRBJ2-5, with 8 bases that match TRBD1. With 3 bases clipped from V and 3 bases from J, the junction kept 15 bases outside the gene matches. In germline, CDR1 is KGHSH, CDR2 LQKENI. The CDR3 contains 18 residues. For the CDR3, the DNA is TGTGCCAGCTCACCGGTCAGATCGGCGACAGGGGAGAAAGAGACCCAGTACTTC. Protein sequence: CASSPVRSATGEKETQYF.

This clonotype was counted only a few times. This sequence joins TRBV7-2 and TRBJ2-1; TRBD2 matches 8 bases. CDR3 length: 17 residues. V gave up 6 bases and J gave up 0 bases; unmatched junction bases: 10. The germline CDR1 and CDR2 sequences are SGHTA and FQGNSA. For the CDR3, the DNA is TGTGCCAGCAGTGCGGGAGCGGGGGTTACCTCCTACAATGAGCAGTTCTTC. Amino acid sequence: CASSAGAGVTSYNEQFF.